Listed here are 18 T cell receptor beta chains from one sample, sequenced in a study of CD8 T cells in ankylosing spondylitis. Findings and caveats of the study: There was a TCR beta motif, made of eight highly homologous variants, that appeared characteristic of ankylosing spondylitis blood.

No antigens are known for them. TCRdb re-called the 5' RACE reads through MiXCR, storing one row per CDR3 protein. Here the sample spans a few hundred thousand distinct CDR3 sequences, around 20% being singletons. Sample: blood, either unsorted or a sorted T cell fraction (not recorded which). These receptor sequences come from a male donor with ankylosing spondylitis.

This clonotype came up a few times. The chain joins TRBV27 to TRBJ2-7; perhaps TRBD2 as D (6 bases). The CDR3 sequence is 14 residues long. In germline, CDR1 is MNHEY, CDR2 SMNVEV (reference sequence). Trimming took off 4 bases at V and 0 bases at J, with 10 bases between the two ends. CDR3 DNA sequence: TGTGCCAGCAGTTCCGGGACTCCCTCCTACGAGCAGTACTTC. It encodes CASSSGTPSYEQYF.

This clonotype was detected a few times. This sequence joins TRBV20-1 and TRBJ2-5, with 7 positions matching TRBD2. Germline loops: CDR1 DFQATT, CDR2 SNEGSKA (reference sequence). CDR3 length equals 12 residues. Trimming cost V 6 bases and J 3 bases; bases outside gene matches: 4. CDR3 sequence: CSASGLEETQYF. CDR3 sequence (DNA): TGCAGTGCCTCCGGACTAGAAGAGACCCAGTACTTC.

This chain connects TRBV10-3 to TRBJ2-4; no firm D call. The CDR3 length is 14 residues. With 2 bases removed from V and 0 bases from J, the gap between germline ends came to 5 bases. Germline V gene lookup returns CDR1 ENHRY and CDR2 SYGVKD. CDR3 region: CAISEDVAKNIQYF. CDR3 bases: TGTGCCATCAGTGAGGACGTAGCCAAAAACATTCAGTACTTC.

The chain has TRBV29-1 and TRBJ1-3; D gene ambiguous. The germline V and J ends were trimmed by 2 bases and 4 bases, with 9 bases remaining between them. CDR1 is SQVTM, CDR2 ANQGSEA, per germline. CDR3 length: 13 residues. Here the CDR3 reads CSVETPTGNTIYF. In DNA, the CDR3 is TGCAGCGTTGAAACTCCGACAGGAAACACCATATATTTT.

This chain links TRBV2 with TRBJ2-7; 12 nucleotides agree with TRBD2. Trimming removed 10 bases from V and 2 bases from J; junction bases left unmatched: 9. CDR1 is SNHLY and CDR2 is FYNNEI in the germline V gene. This CDR3 has 15 amino acids. CDR3 DNA: TGTGCCACCATCCCCCGGACTAGCGGGACCTACGAGCAGTACTTC. Encoded protein: CATIPRTSGTYEQYF.

On this clonotype: The limits of the CDR3 on the DNA are not certain, so only TCRdb's listed CDR3 is given. The V call is TRBV5-1, the J call TRBJ2-6; TRBD2, the table's D call, was not compared with the DNA. Looked up from germline, CDR1 is SGHRS and CDR2 is YFSETQ. The CDR3 length equals 16 residues, ends included. CDR3 region: CASSLVWAPGANVLSF.

This clonotype was detected only a few times. V usage is TRBV19 and J usage is TRBJ1-1; D not certain. The CDR3 has 14 amino acids. V was clipped by 3 bases and J by 0 bases, with 8 bases between them. Per the germline V gene, CDR1 is LNHDA and CDR2 is SQIVND (reference sequence). The CDR3 loop is CASSIPQMNTEAFF. Here the CDR3 DNA reads TGTGCCAGTAGTATCCCGCAGATGAACACTGAAGCTTTCTTT.

In this sample, this clonotype turned up a few times. Here the CDR3 reads CASSIGDSNYGYTF. CDR3 bases: TGTGCCAGCAGCATTGGGGACAGTAACTATGGCTACACCTTC. This rearrangement joins TRBV9 to TRBJ1-2, with TRBD1 matching 7 bases. Germline lookup yields CDR1 SGDLS and CDR2 YYNGEE. The V and J ends lost 4 bases and 1 base, in that order; junction bases with no gene match: 4. The CDR3 totals 14 residues.

This clonotype appeared a few times. V and J are TRBV9 and TRBJ1-1; 7 bases fit TRBD1. The ends lost 0 bases at V and 7 bases at J; junction bases unmatched: 24. The CDR3 has 20 residues. Germline V gene lookup returns CDR1 SGDLS and CDR2 YYNGEE. This CDR3 reads CASSVESGMRKAQQGNEAFF. The CDR3 nucleotides are TGTGCCAGCAGCGTAGAGTCGGGTATGAGGAAGGCTCAACAGGGGAATGAAGCTTTCTTT.

The sample holds one count of this clonotype. This chain uses TRBV6-2 or TRBV6-3 with TRBJ2-7; either TRBD1 or TRBD2 may supply D (5 bases each). This CDR3 is 13 amino acids long. The germline V gene has CDR1 MNHEY and CDR2 SVGEGT. V was clipped by 2 bases and J by 3 bases, with 8 bases between them. This CDR3 is CASSYRDGYEQYF. In DNA, the CDR3 is TGTGCCAGCAGTTACCGGGACGGCTACGAGCAGTACTTC.

This clonotype was seen a handful of times. The gene calls are TRBV9 and TRBJ2-3; no clear D gene. CDR1 and CDR2 from the germline V gene are SGDLS and YYNGEE. This CDR3 spans 15 amino acids. The V and J ends lost 3 bases and 7 bases respectively, with 18 bases between them. In nucleotides, the CDR3 is TGTGCCAGCAGCGCCTTAGAGGCTACCCCCCATACGCAGTATTTT. Translating it yields CASSALEATPHTQYF.

Many counts were recorded for this clonotype. The J gene is TRBJ2-2, the V gene TRBV12-3 or TRBV12-4; 7 bases line up with TRBD2. Trimming removed 4 bases from V and 11 bases from J; junction bases left unmatched: 13. This CDR3 region has 15 residues. The CDR3 sequence: CASSSPVGLPFELFF. Here the CDR3 DNA reads TGTGCCAGCAGTTCCCCTGTGGGACTACCCTTCGAGCTGTTTTTT.

About this clonotype: The junction differs from germline at one of its ends, possibly a read error. The chain is built from TRBV15 and TRBJ1-6; a possible D gene is TRBD1 (5 bases). The germline CDR1 and CDR2 sequences are LNHNV and YYDKDF (reference sequence). This CDR3 has 15 amino acids. CDR3 DNA: TGTGCCACCAGCCGAGACTGGGGGGTTGAGTCACCCCTCCACTTT. Residues: CATSRDWGVESPLHF.

The chain couples TRBV11-2 to TRBJ2-5; 9 bases align to TRBD1. The V gene's germline CDR1 is SGHAT and CDR2 FQNNGV. CDR3 length: 16 amino acids. J gave up 5 bases and V 2 bases, and 9 bases lay outside the gene matches. CDR3 sequence (DNA): TGTGCCAGCAGCTTATTTGGGACAGGGTCGTCGGAGACCCAGTACTTC. This codes for CASSLFGTGSSETQYF.

The chain uses TRBV9 and TRBJ2-7; TRBD2 is a possible D gene (5 bases). The V gene lost 0 bases and the J gene lost 4 bases, with 11 bases spanning the gap. This CDR3 spans 14 amino acids. Germline loops: CDR1 SGDLS, CDR2 YYNGEE. The chain's CDR3 is CASSVGLGGYEQYF. CDR3 coding DNA: TGTGCCAGCAGCGTAGGGCTAGGAGGTTACGAGCAGTACTTC.

The chain uses TRBV4-3 and TRBJ2-3; 7 nucleotides align to TRBD1. This CDR3 is built from 17 residues. The V gene's germline CDR1 is LGHNA and CDR2 YSLEER. Trimming took 0 bases from V and 0 from J; bases not matched to a gene: 6. CDR3 DNA sequence: TGCGCCAGCAGCCAAGAGGGGACAGACCCTAGCACAGATACGCAGTATTTT. Its protein is CASSQEGTDPSTDTQYF.

In its sample, this clonotype was seen a few times. CDR3: CSARDNKGSSEAFF. The DNA for the CDR3 is TGCAGTGCTAGAGATAACAAGGGGAGCTCTGAAGCTTTCTTT. This rearrangement joins TRBV20-1 to TRBJ1-1; maybe TRBD1 (5 bases). The germline V gene encodes CDR1 DFQATT and CDR2 SNEGSKA (reference sequence). Trimming left V 0 bases short and J 6 bases short, with 14 bases between. The CDR3 loop spans 14 amino acids.

The chain combines TRBV6-5 with TRBJ2-2; D remains ambiguous. The CDR3 has 14 residues. Per the germline V gene, CDR1 is MNHEY and CDR2 is SVGAGI. V gave up 1 base and J gave up 4 bases, with 7 bases separating them. CDR3: CASSYLVSTGELFF. CDR3 bases: TGTGCCAGCAGTTACTTGGTCAGCACCGGGGAGCTGTTTTTT.